Listed below are T cell receptor beta chains from one sample, sequenced in a study of CD8+ T cells in alopecia areata. Clones were read by immunoSEQ multiplex PCR, and TCRdb kept only the in-frame ones, dropping some. The repertoire holds around 100,000 clones, 70% to 85% seen once, with 15% to 20% in the top ten. The sample here was CD8+ T cells sorted from blood, taken at week 44, from a patient treated with tofacitinib. These receptors all come from a human donor with alopecia areata. Both conserved end residues are part of each CDR3. D genes are given only for firm matches.

v_gene	j_gene	d_gene	CDR3aa
TRBV27	TRBJ2-2	NA	CASSLDFSTGELFF
TRBV5-1	TRBJ2-2	NA	CASSLDRGELFF
TRBV9	TRBJ2-3	TRBD2	CASSVEAGGPDTQYF
TRBV29-1	TRBJ1-1	NA	CSVSNRIGTTEAFF
TRBV25-1	TRBJ1-1	NA	CASSGSVGPEAFF
TRBV29-1	TRBJ2-1	NA	CSVEGLEGDNEQFF
TRBV11-1	TRBJ2-1	TRBD1	CASSPRQGSYNEQFF
TRBV4-3	TRBJ2-2	TRBD2	CASSPGLAGGGTGELFF
TRBV4-3	TRBJ1-2	NA	CASSQETGNYGYTF
TRBV11-2	TRBJ2-3	NA	CASSTVGGQITDTQYF
TRBV5-6	TRBJ2-7	TRBD2	CASSPLSGGPSYEQYF
TRBV4-2	TRBJ1-2	NA	CASSQDGSGNSRLQTSF
TRBV7-8	TRBJ1-4	NA	CASSLAQKGIKEKLFF
TRBV4-3	TRBJ2-2	NA	CASSQDRTGELFF
TRBV7-6	TRBJ2-4	NA	CASSLTVPGALTDKNIQYF
TRBV7-9	TRBJ1-2	NA	CASSLGAGDNYGYTF
TRBV7-9	TRBJ2-7	TRBD2	CASSSGGSSYEQYF
TRBV7-9	TRBJ2-7	NA	CASSLSYEQYF
TRBV5-1	TRBJ2-6	NA	CASSSTLSGANVLTF
TRBV6-5	TRBJ2-1	NA	CATLGNNEQFF
TRBV7-7	TRBJ2-2	NA	CASSFSLNTGELFF
TRBV13	TRBJ2-4	TRBD2	CASTVSGENIQYF
TRBV5-1	TRBJ1-2	NA	CASSLVSGGVDGYTF
TRBV19	TRBJ1-1	TRBD1	CASSTGGLTEAFF
TRBV29-1	TRBJ2-2	NA	CSVVNTPAGELFF
TRBV6-5	TRBJ2-1	TRBD2	CASRIAGGPENEQFF
TRBV11-2	TRBJ2-3	TRBD2	CASTFLSSGGHTDTQYF
TRBV20-1	TRBJ2-1	NA	CSARTGSEQFF
TRBV29-1	TRBJ1-2	NA	CSVVQEDYGYTF
TRBV4-3	TRBJ1-2	NA	CASSQDRGTNYGYTF
TRBV30	TRBJ2-3	TRBD2	CAWSEGTSEDTQYF
TRBV12-5	TRBJ2-3	NA	CATGHKSTDTQYF
TRBV5-1	TRBJ1-1	TRBD1	CASSFNRGENTEAFF
TRBV4-1	TRBJ2-1	NA	CASTPTRRYNEQFF
TRBV5-1	TRBJ2-3	NA	CASSDTDTQYF
TRBV29-1	TRBJ1-2	TRBD1	CSVRQGDADGYTF
TRBV7-7	TRBJ2-1	NA	CASSLVSSGEQFF
TRBV27	TRBJ1-1	NA	CASSFLMNTEAFF
TRBV7-2	TRBJ1-2	NA	CASSLVGFGYGYTF
TRBV10-2	TRBJ2-5	NA	CASSDRRKETQYF
TRBV30	TRBJ2-5	TRBD1	CASTGSGTQYF
TRBV7-2	TRBJ2-2	NA	CASSLVSTGELFF
TRBV28	TRBJ1-1	NA	CASSEGVQKAFF
TRBV7-2	TRBJ2-7	NA	CASSIKGGRYEQYF
TRBV15	TRBJ2-4	NA	CATSRAEQGLRDIQYF
TRBV30	TRBJ2-7	TRBD1	CAWTWGQGTAYEQYF
TRBV6-5	TRBJ2-7	TRBD1	CASMGQGYEQYF
TRBV27	TRBJ1-4	NA	CASSLAIGAGEKLFF
TRBV7-6	TRBJ2-7	NA	CASSFRQGPYEQYF
TRBV2	TRBJ1-2	NA	CASSETPTDNYGYTF
TRBV13	TRBJ1-1	TRBD1	CASSLGEQGLNTEAFF
TRBV13	TRBJ2-2	NA	CASSLSENTGELFF
TRBV11-2	TRBJ2-2	NA	CASSPRLNTGELFF
TRBV7-2	TRBJ2-7	TRBD1	CASSLSRGLYEQYF
TRBV6-5	TRBJ2-7	TRBD1	CASSYSRRTGEYEQYF
TRBV11-2	TRBJ2-7	NA	CASSSGPDSYEQYF
TRBV15	TRBJ1-1	NA	CATSRQQSNTEAFF
TRBV4-1	TRBJ2-7	TRBD1	CASSLFPGQTYEQYF
TRBV27	TRBJ2-3	NA	CASSFTLTDTQYF
TRBV19	TRBJ1-1	NA	CASSTRDSYEAFF